This is a list of T cell receptor beta chains from one sample in a study of blood T cell repertoires in COVID-19. Clones were sequenced by immunoSEQ multiplex PCR, and TCRdb holds only the in-frame ones, with some missing. The data contain approximately 360,000 clones, more than 80% of them singletons. Sequencing used peripheral blood. The receptors were sampled from a man aged 40-50 years with acute or convalescent COVID-19. The CDR3 runs from the conserved cysteine through the conserved F or W. The order of the fields is D gene, V gene, J gene, clone size, CDR3 DNA, CDR3 protein. D genes are given only for firm matches. A row's size may be missing; if present it is once, few, many or a size class.

d_call: TRBD1; v_call: TRBV19; j_call: TRBJ1-2; clone_size: NA; cdr3_nt: TGTGCCAGTAGGGGGGGACAGTTCTATGGCTACACCTTC; cdr3_aa: CASRGGQFYGYTF
d_call: TRBD1; v_call: TRBV29-1; j_call: TRBJ2-4; clone_size: NA; cdr3_nt: TGCAGCGTTGCACAGGGGACAGGGGGAACCATTCAGTACTTC; cdr3_aa: CSVAQGTGGTIQYF
d_call: NA; v_call: TRBV6-2/TRBV6-3; j_call: TRBJ2-1; clone_size: NA; cdr3_nt: TGTGCCAGCAGTTACTCGGTAGACACGTTCCATGCCCCATCAAGGCAGTTCTTC; cdr3_aa: CASSYSVDTFHAPSRQFF
d_call: NA; v_call: TRBV3-1/TRBV3-2; j_call: TRBJ1-2; clone_size: once; cdr3_nt: TGTGCCAGCAGCCCTGGGGGTGCGGGGTACGGCTACACCTTC; cdr3_aa: CASSPGGAGYGYTF
d_call: NA; v_call: TRBV30; j_call: TRBJ1-4; clone_size: NA; cdr3_nt: TGTGCCTGGTTCGGTGGAAAACTGTTTTTT; cdr3_aa: CAWFGGKLFF
d_call: NA; v_call: TRBV27; j_call: TRBJ2-7; clone_size: NA; cdr3_nt: TGTGCCAGCAGTTTTCAGGCGTCCTCCTACGAGCAGTACTTC; cdr3_aa: CASSFQASSYEQYF
d_call: TRBD2; v_call: TRBV6-6; j_call: TRBJ2-4; clone_size: NA; cdr3_nt: TGTGCCAGCAGTGCGACTAGCGCTAAGAAAAACATTCAGTACTTC; cdr3_aa: CASSATSAKKNIQYF
d_call: NA; v_call: TRBV15; j_call: TRBJ1-1; clone_size: NA; cdr3_nt: TGTGCCACCAGCAGAGGCAGGAACACTGAAGCTTTCTTT; cdr3_aa: CATSRGRNTEAFF
d_call: NA; v_call: TRBV11-3; j_call: TRBJ1-6; clone_size: few; cdr3_nt: TGTGCCAGCAGCTTAGATCGGGTTAACGATGGCCCCCTCCACTTT; cdr3_aa: CASSLDRVNDGPLHF
d_call: NA; v_call: TRBV4-1; j_call: TRBJ1-6; clone_size: NA; cdr3_nt: TGCGCCAGCAGCCAGACGGACGGAGGATACTCACCCCTCCACTTT; cdr3_aa: CASSQTDGGYSPLHF
d_call: NA; v_call: TRBV3-1/TRBV3-2; j_call: TRBJ1-5; clone_size: NA; cdr3_nt: TGTGCCAGCAGCCAAGATGTCGGGGGGGATCGGCCCCAGCATTTT; cdr3_aa: CASSQDVGGDRPQHF
d_call: NA; v_call: TRBV12-3/TRBV12-4; j_call: TRBJ2-3; clone_size: once; cdr3_nt: TGTGCCAGCAGTTTGCGGGGAACAGATACGCAGTATTTT; cdr3_aa: CASSLRGTDTQYF
d_call: NA; v_call: TRBV30; j_call: TRBJ1-2; clone_size: NA; cdr3_nt: TGTGCCTGGAGCCTTGACAGGATTGCTAACTATGGCTACACCTTC; cdr3_aa: CAWSLDRIANYGYTF
d_call: TRBD2; v_call: TRBV7-7; j_call: TRBJ2-3; clone_size: NA; cdr3_nt: TGTGCTAGCAGCATTGAGCGGGGGGGCGCAGATACGCAGTATTTT; cdr3_aa: CASSIERGGADTQYF
d_call: NA; v_call: TRBV6-5; j_call: TRBJ1-3; clone_size: few; cdr3_nt: TGTGCCAGCTGGCTTCGCTCTGGAAACACCATATATTTT; cdr3_aa: CASWLRSGNTIYF